Each of the 5 T cell receptor beta chains below was sequenced from the same sample in a study of CD8 T cell repertoires and HIV-1 epitope variants. These receptors lack a known antigen. Repertoires were generated with immunoSEQ multiplex PCR, while TCRdb's copy carries only in-frame clones and drops some. The top ten clones hold about 42% of a sample with 5,900 or so clones, about two thirds of them seen once. The sequencing sample was made of cultured CD8+ T cells derived from PBMCs. The source is a male donor with HIV.

The chain uses TRBV7-8 and TRBJ1-4; the match to TRBD1 covers 7 bases. V shed 7 bases and J 7 bases; nucleotides not matched to a gene: 3. In germline, CDR1 is SGHVS, CDR2 FQNEAQ. CDR3 size: 12 residues. The CDR3 DNA is TGTGCCAGCAACGGGGACAGTGAAAAACTGTTTTTT. Encoded protein: CASNGDSEKLFF.

The V and J genes are TRBV28 and TRBJ2-3; possible D gene TRBD2, 6 bases. The CDR3 is 14 residues long. Deletions cut 7 bases from V and 5 bases from J, with 16 bases between. Germline V CDR1 and CDR2: MDHEN, SYDVKM. CDR3 nucleotides: TGTGCCAGCAACCGTGGGCGGGGTGGAGATACGCAGTATTTT. Its protein product is CASNRGRGGDTQYF.

This clone appeared once. The rearrangement joins TRBV13 to TRBJ2-2; no reliable D call. The V end was cut by 0 bases, the J end by 2 bases, with 4 bases between. The germline CDR1 and CDR2 sequences are PRHDT and FYEKMQ (reference sequence). CDR3 size: 14 residues. DNA of the CDR3: TGTGCCAGCAGCTTAGGAGGAAACACCGGGGAGCTGTTTTTT. Protein: CASSLGGNTGELFF. The full variable domain, in which reference TRBV13 and TRBJ2-2 provide the parts outside the CDR3, is AAGVIQSPRHLIKEKRETATLKCYPIPRHDTVYWYQQGPGQDPQFLISFYEKMQSDKGSIPDRFSAQQFSDYHSELNMSSLELGDSALYFCASSLGGNTGELFFGEGSRLTVL.

There are a few counts of this clone. The chain carries TRBV21-1 and TRBJ2-7. TRBV21-1 is shown as a pseudogene. The CDR3 contains 13 residues. The CDR3, as DNA: TGTGCCAGCAGCTTACCAAGCTCCTACGAGCAGTACTTC. Protein product: CASSLPSSYEQYF.

V gene TRBV2 combines with J gene TRBJ2-7; 10 bases are shared with TRBD2. The CDR3 is made up of 15 amino acids. Germline-derived CDR1 and CDR2 are SNHLY and FYNNEI. J gave up 4 bases and V 5 bases, and 8 bases lay outside the gene matches. CDR3 in amino acids: CASSSLAGEKYEQYF. The CDR3 nucleotides are TGTGCCAGCAGTTCTCTAGCGGGAGAGAAATACGAGCAGTACTTC.